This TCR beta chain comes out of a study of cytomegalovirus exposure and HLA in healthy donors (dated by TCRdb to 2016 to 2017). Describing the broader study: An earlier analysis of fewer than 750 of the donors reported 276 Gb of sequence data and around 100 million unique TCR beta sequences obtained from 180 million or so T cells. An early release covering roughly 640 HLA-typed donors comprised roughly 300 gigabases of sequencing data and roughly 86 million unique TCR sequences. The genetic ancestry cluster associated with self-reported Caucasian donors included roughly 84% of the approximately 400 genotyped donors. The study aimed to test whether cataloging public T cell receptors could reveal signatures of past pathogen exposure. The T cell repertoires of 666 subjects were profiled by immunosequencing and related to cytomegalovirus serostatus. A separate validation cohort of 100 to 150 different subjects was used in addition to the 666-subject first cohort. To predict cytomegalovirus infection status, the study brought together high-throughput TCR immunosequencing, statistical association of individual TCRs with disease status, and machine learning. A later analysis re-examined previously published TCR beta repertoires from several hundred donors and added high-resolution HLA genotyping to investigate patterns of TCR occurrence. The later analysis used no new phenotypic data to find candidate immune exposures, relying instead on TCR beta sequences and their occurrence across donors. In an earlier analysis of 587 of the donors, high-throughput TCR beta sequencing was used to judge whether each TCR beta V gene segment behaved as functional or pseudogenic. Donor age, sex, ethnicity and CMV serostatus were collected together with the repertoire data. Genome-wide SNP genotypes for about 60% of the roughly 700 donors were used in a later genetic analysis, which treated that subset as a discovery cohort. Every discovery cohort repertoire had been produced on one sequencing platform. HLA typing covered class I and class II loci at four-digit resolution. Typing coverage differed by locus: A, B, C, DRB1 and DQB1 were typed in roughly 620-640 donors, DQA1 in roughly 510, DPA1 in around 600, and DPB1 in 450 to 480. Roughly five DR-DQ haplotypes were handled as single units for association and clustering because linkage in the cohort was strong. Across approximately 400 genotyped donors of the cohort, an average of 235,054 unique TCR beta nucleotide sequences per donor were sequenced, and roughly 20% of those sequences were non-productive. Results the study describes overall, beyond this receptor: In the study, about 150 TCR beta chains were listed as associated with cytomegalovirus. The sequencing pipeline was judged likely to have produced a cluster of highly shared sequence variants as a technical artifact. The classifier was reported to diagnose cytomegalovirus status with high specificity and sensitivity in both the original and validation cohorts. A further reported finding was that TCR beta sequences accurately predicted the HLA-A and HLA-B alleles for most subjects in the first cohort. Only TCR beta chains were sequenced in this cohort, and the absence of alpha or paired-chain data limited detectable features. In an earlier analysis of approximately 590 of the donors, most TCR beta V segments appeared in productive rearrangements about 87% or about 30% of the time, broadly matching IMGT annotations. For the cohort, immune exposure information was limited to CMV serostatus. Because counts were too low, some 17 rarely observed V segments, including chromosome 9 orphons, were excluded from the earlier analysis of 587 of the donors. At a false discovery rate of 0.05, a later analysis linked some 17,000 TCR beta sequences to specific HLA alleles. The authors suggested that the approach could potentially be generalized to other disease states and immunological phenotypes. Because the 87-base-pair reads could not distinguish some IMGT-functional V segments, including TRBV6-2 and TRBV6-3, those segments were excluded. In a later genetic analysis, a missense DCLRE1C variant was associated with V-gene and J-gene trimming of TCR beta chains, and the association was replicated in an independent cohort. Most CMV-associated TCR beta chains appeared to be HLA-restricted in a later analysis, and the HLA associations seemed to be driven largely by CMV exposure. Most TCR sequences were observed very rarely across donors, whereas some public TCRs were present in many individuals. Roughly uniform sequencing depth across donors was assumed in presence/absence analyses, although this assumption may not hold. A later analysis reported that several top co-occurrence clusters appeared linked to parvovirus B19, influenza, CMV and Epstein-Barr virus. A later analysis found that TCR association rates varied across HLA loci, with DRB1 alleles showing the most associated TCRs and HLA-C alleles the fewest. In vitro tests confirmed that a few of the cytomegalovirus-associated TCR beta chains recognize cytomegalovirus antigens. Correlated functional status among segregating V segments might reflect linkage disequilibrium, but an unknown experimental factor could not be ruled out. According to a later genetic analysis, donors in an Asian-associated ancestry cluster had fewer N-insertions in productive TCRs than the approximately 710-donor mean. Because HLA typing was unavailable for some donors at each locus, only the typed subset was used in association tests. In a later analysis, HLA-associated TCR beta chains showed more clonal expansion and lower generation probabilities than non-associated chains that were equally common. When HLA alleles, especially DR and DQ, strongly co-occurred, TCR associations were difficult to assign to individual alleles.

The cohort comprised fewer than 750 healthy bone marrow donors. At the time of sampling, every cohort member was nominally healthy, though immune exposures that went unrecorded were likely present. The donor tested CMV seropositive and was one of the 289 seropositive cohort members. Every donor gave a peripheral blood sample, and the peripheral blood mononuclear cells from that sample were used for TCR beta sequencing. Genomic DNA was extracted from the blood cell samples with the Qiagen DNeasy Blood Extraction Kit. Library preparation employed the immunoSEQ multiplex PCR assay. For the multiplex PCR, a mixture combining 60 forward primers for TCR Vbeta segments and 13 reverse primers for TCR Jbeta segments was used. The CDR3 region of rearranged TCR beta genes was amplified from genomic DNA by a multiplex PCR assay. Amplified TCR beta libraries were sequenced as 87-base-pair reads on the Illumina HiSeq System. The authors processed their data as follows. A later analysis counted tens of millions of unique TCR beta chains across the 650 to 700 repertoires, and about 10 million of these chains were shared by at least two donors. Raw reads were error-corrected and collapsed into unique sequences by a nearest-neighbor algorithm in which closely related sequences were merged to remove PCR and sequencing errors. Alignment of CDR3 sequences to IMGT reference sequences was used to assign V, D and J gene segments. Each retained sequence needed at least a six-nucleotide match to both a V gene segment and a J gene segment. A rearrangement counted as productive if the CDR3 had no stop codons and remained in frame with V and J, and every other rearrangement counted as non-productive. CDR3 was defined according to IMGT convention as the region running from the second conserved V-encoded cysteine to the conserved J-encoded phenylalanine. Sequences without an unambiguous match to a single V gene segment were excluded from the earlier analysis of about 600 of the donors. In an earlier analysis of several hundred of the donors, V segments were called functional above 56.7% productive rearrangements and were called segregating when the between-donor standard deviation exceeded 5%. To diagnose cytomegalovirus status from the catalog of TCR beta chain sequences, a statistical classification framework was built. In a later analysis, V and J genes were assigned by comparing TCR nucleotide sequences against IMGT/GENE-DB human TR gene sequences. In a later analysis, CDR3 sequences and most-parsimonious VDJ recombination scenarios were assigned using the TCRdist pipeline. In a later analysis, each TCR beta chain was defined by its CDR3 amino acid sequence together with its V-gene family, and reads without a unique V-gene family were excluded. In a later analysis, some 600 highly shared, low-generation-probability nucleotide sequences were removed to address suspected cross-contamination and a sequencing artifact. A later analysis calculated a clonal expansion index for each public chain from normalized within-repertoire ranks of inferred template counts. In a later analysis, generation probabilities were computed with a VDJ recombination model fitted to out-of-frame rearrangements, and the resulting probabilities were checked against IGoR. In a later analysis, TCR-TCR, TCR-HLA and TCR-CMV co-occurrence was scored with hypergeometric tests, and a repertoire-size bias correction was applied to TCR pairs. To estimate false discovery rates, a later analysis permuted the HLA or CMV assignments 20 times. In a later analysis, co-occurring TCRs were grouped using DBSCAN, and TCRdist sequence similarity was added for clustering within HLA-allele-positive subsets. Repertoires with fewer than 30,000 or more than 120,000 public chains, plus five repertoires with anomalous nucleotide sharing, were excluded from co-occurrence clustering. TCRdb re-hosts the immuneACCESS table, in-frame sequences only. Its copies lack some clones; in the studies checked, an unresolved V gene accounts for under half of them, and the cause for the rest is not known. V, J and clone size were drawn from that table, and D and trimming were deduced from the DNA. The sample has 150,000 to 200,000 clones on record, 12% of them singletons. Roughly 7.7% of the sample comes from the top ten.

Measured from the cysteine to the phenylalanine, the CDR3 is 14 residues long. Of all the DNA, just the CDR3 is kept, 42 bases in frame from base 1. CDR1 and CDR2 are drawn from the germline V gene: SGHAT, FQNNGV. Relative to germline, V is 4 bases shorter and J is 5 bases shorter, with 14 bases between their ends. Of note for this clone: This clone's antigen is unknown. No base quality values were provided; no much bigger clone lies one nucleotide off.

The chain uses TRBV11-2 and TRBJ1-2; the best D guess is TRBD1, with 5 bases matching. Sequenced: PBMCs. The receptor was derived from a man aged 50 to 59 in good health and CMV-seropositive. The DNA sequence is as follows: TGTGCCAGCAGCTGGGTCCCTGGGGCTTATGGCTACACCTTC. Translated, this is CASSWVPGAYGYTF.